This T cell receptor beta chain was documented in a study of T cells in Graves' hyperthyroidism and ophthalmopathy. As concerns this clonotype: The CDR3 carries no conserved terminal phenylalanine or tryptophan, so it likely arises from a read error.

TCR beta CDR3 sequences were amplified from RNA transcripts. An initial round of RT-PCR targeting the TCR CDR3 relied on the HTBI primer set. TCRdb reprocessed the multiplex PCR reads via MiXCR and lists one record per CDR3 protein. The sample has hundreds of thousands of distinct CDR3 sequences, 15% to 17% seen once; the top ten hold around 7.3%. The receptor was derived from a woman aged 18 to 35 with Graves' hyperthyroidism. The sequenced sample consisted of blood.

CDR3 amino acids: CASSSPSGTASYGYTS. CDR3 nucleotides: TGTGCCAGCAGCTCGCCCTCCGGGACAGCATCCTATGGCTACACCTCC. J is TRBJ1-2 and V is TRBV5-4, with 7 bases lining up with TRBD1. The J segment lost 4 bases and the V segment lost 3 bases, leaving 12 bases of the junction unmatched. From germline, CDR1 is SGHNT and CDR2 YYREEE (reference sequence). The CDR3 contains 16 residues.